The clone carrying this T cell receptor (beta chain) has more than one count but fewer than ten. What it binds is unknown. The PCR ran on 60 Vbeta and 13 Jbeta primers. Clones were read by immunoSEQ multiplex PCR, and TCRdb kept only the in-frame ones, dropping some. In the table there are fewer than 200,000 clones, 73% of which are singletons. CDR3 length: 15 amino acids. The germline V gene has CDR1 MGHRA and CDR2 YSYEKL. V gave up 3 bases and J gave up 3 bases, with 12 bases separating them. This sample is drawn from a study of cytomegalovirus exposure and HLA in healthy donors. Notes on the study in general: CMV antigen specificity was confirmed in vitro for three CMV-associated chains.

The rearrangement joins TRBV4-1 to TRBJ1-3, with D perhaps TRBD1 (6 bases). Sequenced: PBMCs. This receptor was obtained from a woman between 18 and 30 years old in good health and CMV-seropositive. The CDR3 DNA is TGCGCCAGCAGCCAGAGAGACAGGCTTGGAAACACCATATATTTT. This encodes CASSQRDRLGNTIYF.